This is a list of T cell receptor beta chains from one sample in a study of CD8 T cells in ankylosing spondylitis. Each CDR3 protein gets one entry after TCRdb re-called the 5' RACE reads with MiXCR. The sample consists of about 800,000 distinct CDR3 sequences, about an eighth of them appearing once. Sequencing input: blood, either unsorted or a sorted T cell fraction (not recorded which). These receptors were taken from a male donor with ankylosing spondylitis. CDR3s include the opening cysteine and the closing phenylalanine or tryptophan. The D gene is left open where the match is weak. Size is stated for part of the rows, as once, few or many counts, or as a class when the clone is expanded.

v_call	j_call	d_call	clone_size	cdr3_nt	cdr3_aa
TRBV4-3	TRBJ2-2	TRBD1	NA	TGCGCCAGCAGCCGAACAGGGGGCCCCGGGGAGCTGTTTTTT	CASSRTGGPGELFF
TRBV6-5	TRBJ2-7	NA	few	TGTGCCAGCACGGGGAGTACCTACGAGCAGTACTTC	CASTGSTYEQYF
TRBV12-3/TRBV12-4	TRBJ1-1	NA	few	TGTGCCAGCAGAGAGAGGGAGAACACTGAAGCTTTCTTT	CASRERENTEAFF
TRBV20-1	TRBJ2-3	NA	many	TGCAGTGCCCTTAGACCATACAGGGACACAGATACGCAGTATTTT	CSALRPYRDTDTQYF
TRBV6-5	TRBJ2-7	NA	many	TGTGCCAGCAGTTCGCTTGGGGGGGCAAGGAGGGAGCAGTACTTC	CASSSLGGARREQYF
TRBV10-3	TRBJ2-7	NA	few	TGTGCCATCAGCAGGGTTTTAGTAGAGCAGTACTTC	CAISRVLVEQYF
TRBV12-3/TRBV12-4	TRBJ1-5	TRBD1	many	TGTGCCAGCAGACTTACAGGGGCGGGCAATCAGCCCCAGCATTTT	CASRLTGAGNQPQHF
TRBV29-1	TRBJ2-4	TRBD2	many	TGCAGCGTTGATAAGGGAGGGGACAAAAACATTCAGTACTTC	CSVDKGGDKNIQYF
TRBV20-1	TRBJ1-5	NA	few	TGCAGTGCTAGAGATTCCGGGGTCAGCGTTAATCAGCCCCAGCATTTT	CSARDSGVSVNQPQHF
TRBV6-2/TRBV6-3	TRBJ2-5	NA	few	TGTGCCAGCAGTTACTCGGGAAAGGGCTGGACTCCCAGACGGGAGACCCAGTACTTC	CASSYSGKGWTPRRETQYF
TRBV4-2	TRBJ2-5	NA	NA	TGTGCCAGCAGCCCTGGGCCACTCTGCGAGACCCAGTACTTC	CASSPGPLCETQYF
TRBV7-2	TRBJ1-3	NA	few	TGTGCCAGCAGCTTAGGGCAGCTCCTCTCTGGAAACACCATATATTTT	CASSLGQLLSGNTIYF
TRBV10-3	TRBJ1-4	NA	many	TGTGCCACCACCGAGGACAGCCTCACCGCAACTAATGAAAAACTGTTTTTT	CATTEDSLTATNEKLFF
TRBV15	TRBJ2-7	TRBD1	NA	TGTGCCACCAGCAGAGAGGGACAGGGGTGGGAGCAGTACTTC	CATSREGQGWEQYF
TRBV6-1	TRBJ1-2	TRBD1	NA	TGTGCCAGCAGCCAGGGACAGGGAAGAATGTACGGCTACACCTTC	CASSQGQGRMYGYTF
TRBV7-3	TRBJ2-1	NA	NA	TGTGCCAGCAGCTCCGGGGCCTCAACCTACAATGAGCAGTTCTTC	CASSSGASTYNEQFF
TRBV7-8	TRBJ2-7	TRBD2	NA	TGTGCCAGCAGCTTAGATGGGGGGGTGCTCTCCTACGAGCAGTACTTC	CASSLDGGVLSYEQYF
TRBV18	TRBJ1-2	NA	NA	TGTGCCAGCTCACCACAGTCTGGCTACACCTTC	CASSPQSGYTF
TRBV5-1	TRBJ1-2	NA	many	TGCGCCAGCAGCGTACAGGGTGACTATGGCTACACCTTC	CASSVQGDYGYTF
TRBV20-1	TRBJ2-3	NA	few	TGCAGTGCTAGAGTTCCACCCTTCGCAGATACGCAGTATTTT	CSARVPPFADTQYF
TRBV7-9	TRBJ2-2	NA	few	TGTGCCAGCAGCTTGGGGACATCCACCGGGGAGCTGTTTTTT	CASSLGTSTGELFF
TRBV15	TRBJ1-1	NA	many	TGTGCCACCAGCAGAGAGGGGTTAGGGACTGAAGCTTTCTTT	CATSREGLGTEAFF
TRBV18	TRBJ2-5	NA	NA	TGTGCCAGCTCACCAGTTCCGCCAACCCTACCGGAGACCCAGTACTTC	CASSPVPPTLPETQYF
TRBV20-1	TRBJ2-1	TRBD2	NA	TGCAGCCAAGCTAGCGGGGGCTACAATGAGCAGTTCTTC	CSQASGGYNEQFF
TRBV28	TRBJ2-7	TRBD1	many	TGTGCCAGCAGTTCGACTCGACAGGGGGGCGACGAGCAGTACTTC	CASSSTRQGGDEQYF
TRBV9	TRBJ2-1	NA	NA	TGTGCCAGCAGCGCGGACATTCGCAATGAGCAGTTCTTC	CASSADIRNEQFF
TRBV7-2	TRBJ1-3	NA	few	TGTGCCAGCAGCTTAGATACGAGCTCTGGAAACACCATATATTTT	CASSLDTSSGNTIYF
TRBV10-3	TRBJ2-2	NA	NA	TGTGCCATCAGTGAGAGAGGGGGGAACACCGGGGAGCTGTTTTTT	CAISERGGNTGELFF
TRBV7-2	TRBJ1-5	TRBD1	NA	TGTGCCAGCAGCCTGGGAGGGGGCGTACAGCCCCAGCATTTT	CASSLGGGVQPQHF
TRBV11-1	TRBJ1-1	NA	NA	TGTGCCAGCAGCTTAACCGACAGCCTAATGAACACTGAAGCTTTCTTT	CASSLTDSLMNTEAFF
TRBV20-1	TRBJ2-3	TRBD2	few	TGCAGTGCTAGTGGAATGGCGGGGGGCACAGATACGCAGTATTTT	CSASGMAGGTDTQYF
TRBV25-1	TRBJ2-4	NA	NA	TGTGCCAGCAGTGAACAAGAGGGCTACGGAAACATTCAGTACTTC	CASSEQEGYGNIQYF
TRBV27	TRBJ2-7	NA	NA	TGTGCCAGCAGTTTGAAGGCTAAGGGCTACGAGCAGTACTTC	CASSLKAKGYEQYF
TRBV19	TRBJ2-7	NA	NA	TGTGCCAGTAGTATGTGGACCCAGGCCGAGCAGTACTTC	CASSMWTQAEQYF
TRBV20-1	TRBJ2-5	NA	NA	TGCAGTGCTTCCCCTCCCGGACTGGAAGTGAATCACTTC	CSASPPGLEVNHF
TRBV20-1	TRBJ1-5	NA	many	TGCAGTGCTAGTCGACAGGAAAATAGCAATCAGCCCCAGCATTTT	CSASRQENSNQPQHF
TRBV6-6	TRBJ1-5	NA	NA	TGTGCCAGCAGGAGGGTAGGAAATCAGCCCCAGCATTTT	CASRRVGNQPQHF
TRBV20-1	TRBJ2-3	TRBD2	NA	TGCTGTGCTACACGGGGGAGGGTCACAGATACGCAGTATTTT	CCATRGRVTDTQYF
TRBV20-1	TRBJ2-5	TRBD2	few	TGCAGTGCCCCCAGACTAGCGGGAGACCAAGAGACCCAGTACTTC	CSAPRLAGDQETQYF
TRBV20-1	TRBJ2-7	NA	NA	TGCAGTGCTAGAGATTTAAAGTACCTATCCTACGAGCAGTACTTC	CSARDLKYLSYEQYF
TRBV15	TRBJ2-7	NA	NA	TGTACCACCAGGAGAGCCGGCACAGCCTACGAGCAGTACTTC	CTTRRAGTAYEQYF
TRBV18	TRBJ2-1	NA	once	TGTGCCAGCTCACCCGACATCGTTGGCTACAATGAGCAGTTCTTC	CASSPDIVGYNEQFF
TRBV29-1	TRBJ2-5	NA	many	TGCAGCGCAAAACTACAGTGGGAGACCCAGTACTTC	CSAKLQWETQYF
TRBV20-1	TRBJ2-7	NA	NA	TGCAGTGCTAGTGAGCAAGGATACTACGAGCAGTACTTC	CSASEQGYYEQYF
TRBV5-5	TRBJ2-3	NA	few	TGTGCCAGCAGCTCTCTTCAGGGAGTTTATACGCAGTATTTT	CASSSLQGVYTQYF
TRBV7-9	TRBJ1-1	TRBD1	few	TGTGCCAGCAGCAAGACAGGGAGTGACACTGAAGCTTTCTTT	CASSKTGSDTEAFF
TRBV6-2/TRBV6-3	TRBJ1-1	NA	many	TGTGCCAGCAGTTCCCGGGGTTATGAAGCTTTCTTT	CASSSRGYEAFF
TRBV27	TRBJ1-2	TRBD1	few	TGTGCCAGCAGGGACAGGGAAGGCTATGGCTACACCTTC	CASRDREGYGYTF
TRBV11-2	TRBJ2-3	TRBD2	NA	TGTGCCAGCAGCCAGACTAGCGGGGGACCCCCTAGCACAGATACGCAGTATTTT	CASSQTSGGPPSTDTQYF
TRBV20-1	TRBJ2-7	NA	NA	TGCAGTGCGGGCGGCGGGCGAGGGTCCTACGAGCAGTACTTC	CSAGGGRGSYEQYF
TRBV10-3	TRBJ2-7	TRBD1	NA	TGTGCCATCAGCTTCTCGGACAGGGGGTCATCCTACGAGCAGTACTTC	CAISFSDRGSSYEQYF
TRBV5-1	TRBJ1-1	TRBD1	NA	TGCGCCAGCAGCTTGGTCCGGACAGGGGAAGGCACTGAAGCTTTCTTT	CASSLVRTGEGTEAFF
TRBV6-5	TRBJ2-3	NA	few	TGTGCCAGCAGTTACTCCTCTAGCACAGATACGCAGTATTTT	CASSYSSSTDTQYF
TRBV6-2/TRBV6-3	TRBJ2-3	NA	few	TGTGCCAGCAGTAATGCGGATACGCAGTATTTT	CASSNADTQYF
TRBV20-1	TRBJ2-2	NA	few	TGCAGTGCTATCAGGGGGGGATTGACCGGGGAGCTGTTTTTT	CSAIRGGLTGELFF